These 5 T cell receptor beta chains share one sample of origin, sequenced in a study of CD8+ T cells in alopecia areata. TCR sequencing used cDNA made by reverse transcription of extracted RNA. Sequencing used immunoSEQ multiplex PCR; TCRdb keeps in-frame clones, though not all of them. The repertoire holds some 210,000 clones, 50% to 65% seen once, with 0.45% in the top ten. Sequencing was performed on CD4+ T cells sorted from blood, taken at week 0. Every receptor here comes from a human donor with alopecia areata.

V is TRBV6-6 and J is TRBJ2-7, with 7 bases matching TRBD1. Germline assignment: CDR1 MNHNY and CDR2 SVGAGI (reference sequence). The CDR3 length is 15 residues. The trim removed 7 bases at V and 0 bases at J, leaving 9 bases unmatched. The CDR3, as DNA: TGTGCCAGCAAACCCCCACAGGGGAGCTCCTACGAGCAGTACTTC. This translates into CASKPPQGSSYEQYF.

V gene TRBV5-1 combines with J gene TRBJ1-1; D not resolved. Germline CDR1 and CDR2: SGHRS and YFSETQ. V was trimmed by 1 base and J by 0 bases, leaving 10 bases between them. The CDR3 has 15 residues. CDR3 protein: CASSLYPQMNTEAFF. The CDR3 nucleotides are TGCGCCAGCAGCTTGTACCCCCAAATGAACACTGAAGCTTTCTTT. The full variable domain, in which reference TRBV5-1 and TRBJ1-1 provide the parts outside the CDR3, is KAGVTQTPRYLIKTRGQQVTLSCSPISGHRSVSWYQQTPGQGLQFLFEYFSETQRNKGNFPGRFSGRQFSNSRSEMNVSTLELGDSALYLCASSLYPQMNTEAFFGQGTRLTVV.

The chain has TRBV29-1 and TRBJ1-2; D remains ambiguous. The CDR3 is 12 amino acids. Germline lookup yields CDR1 SQVTM and CDR2 ANQGSEA. The V end was cut by 3 bases, the J end by 8 bases, with 13 bases between. DNA for the CDR3: TGCAGCGTTGATGTTTGGGGTGACGGCTACACCTTC. It specifies CSVDVWGDGYTF.

V is TRBV27 and J is TRBJ1-2; D not certain. Germline CDR1 reads MNHEY; CDR2 reads SMNVEV (reference sequence). V lost 6 bases and J 8 bases, leaving 22 bases between the germline ends. The CDR3 length is 15 residues. This chain's CDR3 is CASSHTLRGNGGYTF. CDR3 DNA sequence: TGTGCCAGCAGCCACACTTTGCGGGGTAATGGCGGCTACACCTTC.

This clone was counted only a few times. The V and J genes are TRBV9 and TRBJ2-7; 7 bases align to TRBD2. Germline loops: CDR1 SGDLS, CDR2 YYNGEE. The CDR3 loop spans 13 amino acids. Germline trimming cut 4 bases from V and 6 bases from J; bases unmatched to any gene: 7. For the CDR3, the DNA is TGTGCCAGCAGCTCGGGGGGAGCTAGCGAGCAGTACTTC. Its translation is CASSSGGASEQYF.